What follows is one T cell receptor beta chain and its context. This clone was detected a few times. The target of this receptor is not known. Nothing much larger sits one base from this clone, and base qualities are not available. The data derive from a study of T cell responses to AZD1222 COVID-19 vaccine (dated by TCRdb to the early 2020s). A note on the overall study: AZD1222 recipients whose second dose came at about 4 weeks and those whose second dose came at about 12 weeks were combined into one group, since spike-specific TCR depth and breadth did not differ between the two schedules. TCR sequencing was performed for 230 to 250 trial participants, of whom roughly 200 were given two doses of AZD1222 and some 26 were given two doses of MenACWY control vaccine. Trial participants were enrolled by age into 18-55, 56-69 and 70-plus year subgroups, with around 140, 26 and 57 TCR-sequenced participants respectively. General study outcomes and caveats: In the small 56-69-year group, the increase in depth fell short of significance, most likely because of low power. CD4 TCRs associated with the vaccine covered the entire spike protein, and the dominant responses were in regions 160-218 and 743-854. Because no day 14 peak-response samples were available, repertoires were characterized only after the peak T cell response. Reportedly, almost half of the unique spike-specific TCRs recognized epitopes lying outside the regions that are mutated in the B.1.351 and B.1.1.7 variants. A significant rise in spike-specific TCR breadth and depth was observed after two AZD1222 doses relative to day 0 and relative to MenACWY recipients. Conclusions about previously exposed vaccinees are limited because only five to seven AZD1222 recipients were SARS-CoV-2 seropositive at baseline. Participants were mostly white British, with more females than males. The authors suggested clonal diversity may have been underestimated.

Clipping removes 8 bases from V and 1 base from J, with 4 as the unmatched junction base count. Per the germline V gene (reference sequence), MNHNY is the CDR1 and SVGAGI is the CDR2. CDR3 length: 13 amino acids, cysteine to phenylalanine. Only CDR3 DNA is held: 39 bases, read in frame from base 1. Sample time point, as interpreted from the label and publication: baseline before first vaccination. The vaccinee samples were drawn from two UK trials, COV001 and COV002, one of which was a single-blind randomized controlled phase 2/3 trial testing AZD1222 (ChAdOx1 nCoV-19) in healthy adults. Trial participant PBMC samples were collected at day 0 and day 28 after the second dose for TCRbeta chain sequencing. The CDR3 regions of human TCRbeta chains were analyzed by immunosequencing. The original pipeline was this. TCRs in the repertoires were matched against a reference library of SARS-CoV-2-specific TCRs that had been generated with the MIRA antigen-specificity platform. Breadth was defined as the fraction of unique TCRs that were SARS-CoV-2-associated, and depth was defined as the fraction of total T cells that were SARS-CoV-2-associated. Using the MIRA data, each spike-specific TCR was assigned both to the spike region to which the TCR was reactive and to a CD4 or CD8 class. Log10-transformed breadth and depth values were compared by one-way ANOVA with Sidak's multiple comparisons tests. TCRdb carries this immuneACCESS record with in-frame sequences only. Its versions omit some clonotypes, under half of them owing to an unresolved V gene in the studies checked, with the rest unexplained. V and J calls and clone size are given by that table; D and trimming were obtained from the DNA. This sample lists 150,000 to 180,000 clones; about 85% were detected once. Approximately 3.1% of the sample rests with the top ten.

Sequences were derived from peripheral blood, sampled on day 0 of AZD1222 vaccination. The receptor was derived from an adult in good health. The chain links TRBV6-6 with TRBJ2-7, and 8 junctional nucleotides match TRBD1. The DNA sequence follows: TGTGCCAGCCGCTGGGACAGGTCCTACGAGCAGTACTTC. Its coded protein is CASRWDRSYEQYF.